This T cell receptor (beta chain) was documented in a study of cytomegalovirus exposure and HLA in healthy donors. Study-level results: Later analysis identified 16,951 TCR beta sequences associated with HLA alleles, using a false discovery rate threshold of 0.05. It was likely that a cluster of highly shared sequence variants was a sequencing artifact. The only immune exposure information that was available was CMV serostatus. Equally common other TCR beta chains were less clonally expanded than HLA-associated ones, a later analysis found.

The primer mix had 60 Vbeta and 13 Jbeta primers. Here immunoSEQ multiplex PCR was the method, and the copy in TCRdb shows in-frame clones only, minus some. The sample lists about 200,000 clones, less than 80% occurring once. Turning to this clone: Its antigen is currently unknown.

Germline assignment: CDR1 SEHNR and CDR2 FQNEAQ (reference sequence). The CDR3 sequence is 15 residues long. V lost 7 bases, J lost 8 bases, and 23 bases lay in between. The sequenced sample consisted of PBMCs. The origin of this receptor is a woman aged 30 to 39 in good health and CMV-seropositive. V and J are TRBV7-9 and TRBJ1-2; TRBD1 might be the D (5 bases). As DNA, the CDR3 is TGTGCCAGCACCCACCCGGCAGGGAACGTAGGAGGCTACACCTTC. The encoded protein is CASTHPAGNVGGYTF.